A selection of T cell receptor beta chains follows, all from one sample in a study of T cell responses to AZD1222 COVID-19 vaccine. Clones were sequenced by immunoSEQ multiplex PCR, and TCRdb holds only the in-frame ones, with some missing. Of about 150,000 clones listed, about 80% were seen once; the top ten hold roughly 4%. Sequenced material: peripheral blood, taken on day 0 of AZD1222 vaccination. The receptors come from an adult in good health. Each CDR3 is given with its conserved first and last residue. A D gene is named only where the DNA matches it firmly. Some rows mark clone size as missing; the rest say once, few, many or name a class of expanded clone.

abundance,d_gene,v_gene,j_gene,CDR3aa,CDR3nt
once,TRBD1,TRBV3-1/TRBV3-2,TRBJ2-5,CASSQVGQGVKETQYF,TGTGCCAGCAGCCAAGTCGGACAGGGGGTTAAAGAGACCCAGTACTTC
-,-,TRBV30,TRBJ1-1,CAWSLKLGENTEAFF,TGTGCCTGGAGTCTTAAACTGGGGGAGAACACTGAAGCTTTCTTT
once,-,TRBV2,TRBJ1-1,CASRGGTGASRAFF,TGTGCCAGCAGGGGGGGGACCGGCGCAAGTAGGGCTTTCTTT
-,TRBD1,TRBV28,TRBJ2-4,CASSGRDGQGLAKNIQYF,TGTGCCAGCTCCGGAAGGGACGGACAGGGCCTAGCCAAAAACATTCAGTACTTC
-,TRBD2,TRBV10-1,TRBJ2-1,CASSEYTSGANNEQFF,TGCGCCAGCAGTGAGTATACTAGCGGGGCAAACAATGAGCAGTTCTTC
-,-,TRBV28,TRBJ1-1,CASSFLAGRVEAFF,TGTGCCAGCAGTTTTCTGGCAGGGCGTGTTGAAGCTTTCTTT
few,-,TRBV3-1/TRBV3-2,TRBJ1-1,CASSPGLKDKAFF,TGTGCCAGCAGCCCGGGACTAAAAGATAAAGCTTTCTTT
-,-,TRBV18,TRBJ2-3,CASSPESTDTQYF,TGTGCCAGCTCGCCAGAGAGCACAGATACGCAGTATTTT
-,TRBD1,TRBV28,TRBJ1-6,CASSLSTDRANSPLHF,TGTGCCAGCAGTTTATCTACAGACAGGGCTAATTCACCCCTCCACTTT
many,TRBD2,TRBV4-1,TRBJ2-5,CASSQGEAAGEETQYF,TGCGCCAGCAGCCAAGGGGAGGCAGCGGGGGAGGAGACCCAGTACTTC
-,-,TRBV28,TRBJ2-1,CASRTFYRDTHYNEQFF,TGTGCCAGCAGGACTTTTTATAGGGACACACACTACAATGAGCAGTTCTTC
few,-,TRBV30,TRBJ2-7,CAWSVHVLGRTFLMDEQYF,TGTGCCTGGAGTGTACATGTCTTGGGACGGACCTTCCTAATGGACGAGCAGTACTTC
-,-,TRBV7-9,TRBJ1-2,CASSPMTDYYGYTF,TGTGCCAGCAGCCCGATGACAGATTACTATGGCTACACCTTC
-,TRBD1,TRBV5-6,TRBJ1-5,CASSLGQVNQPQHF,TGTGCCAGCAGCCTTGGACAGGTGAATCAGCCCCAGCATTTT
-,-,TRBV28,TRBJ1-5,CASSLGYGNQPQHF,TGTGCCAGCAGTTTAGGGTATGGCAATCAGCCCCAGCATTTT
-,-,TRBV5-1,TRBJ2-5,CASSPMGIQETQYF,TGCGCCAGCTCCCCTATGGGGATACAAGAGACCCAGTACTTC
-,-,TRBV28,TRBJ1-6,CASSILGSLMNSPLHF,TGTGCCAGCAGTATCCTAGGGAGTTTGATGAATTCACCCCTCCACTTT
-,TRBD2,TRBV6-5,TRBJ2-5,CASSALARSETQYF,TGTGCCAGCAGCGCACTAGCGAGGTCAGAGACCCAGTACTTC
-,-,TRBV18,TRBJ1-1,CASSPLDEGNTEAFF,TGTGCCAGCTCACCACTGGACGAGGGGAACACTGAAGCTTTCTTT
-,-,TRBV30,TRBJ1-1,CAWSVPSKLTEAFF,TGTGCCTGGAGTGTTCCGAGCAAACTCACTGAAGCTTTCTTT
-,-,TRBV6-5,TRBJ2-7,CASSYSNRDYEQYF,TGTGCCAGCAGTTACTCGAATAGGGACTACGAGCAGTACTTC
once,TRBD2,TRBV27,TRBJ2-5,CASLARLAGAETQYF,TGTGCCAGCCTGGCTCGACTAGCGGGGGCAGAGACCCAGTACTTC
-,-,TRBV28,TRBJ2-7,CASSTVEEEVYEQYF,TGTGCCAGCAGTACGGTAGAGGAAGAGGTCTACGAGCAGTACTTC
-,-,TRBV29-1,TRBJ2-4,CSVEKGAPNIQYF,TGCAGCGTTGAAAAGGGAGCTCCCAACATTCAGTACTTC
-,TRBD2,TRBV5-1,TRBJ2-2,CASSSSSSGGAGELFF,TGCGCCAGCAGCTCGTCTTCTAGCGGGGGGGCCGGGGAGCTGTTTTTT
-,TRBD1,TRBV19,TRBJ1-5,CASSILSGQGSNQPQHF,TGTGCCAGTAGTATACTTTCGGGACAGGGTAGCAATCAGCCCCAGCATTTT
-,-,TRBV29-1,TRBJ2-7,CSVEDRASYEQYF,TGCAGCGTTGAAGACAGGGCCTCCTACGAGCAGTACTTC
-,TRBD1,TRBV6-5,TRBJ1-1,CASMKDRGWNTEAFF,TGTGCCAGCATGAAGGACAGGGGCTGGAACACTGAAGCTTTCTTT
-,-,TRBV18,TRBJ1-3,CASSVAGLTSGNTIYF,TGTGCCAGCTCAGTGGCGGGGTTAACTTCTGGAAACACCATATATTTT
-,-,TRBV5-1,TRBJ2-5,CASGETGDGETQYF,TGCGCCAGCGGGGAGACAGGAGACGGGGAGACCCAGTACTTC
-,-,TRBV9,TRBJ2-1,CASGPGGRSYNEQFF,TGTGCCAGCGGCCCTGGGGGGCGTTCATACAATGAGCAGTTCTTC
once,-,TRBV24-1,TRBJ1-2,CATSERAPGGTFYGYTF,TGTGCCACCAGTGAGCGGGCTCCTGGGGGGACCTTTTATGGCTACACCTTC
once,TRBD1,TRBV3-1/TRBV3-2,TRBJ1-4,CASSPGQGAANEKLFF,TGTGCCAGCAGCCCCGGACAGGGGGCAGCTAATGAAAAACTGTTTTTT
-,TRBD1,TRBV2,TRBJ2-7,CASRPGTVPYEQYF,TGTGCCAGCAGACCCGGGACAGTTCCCTACGAGCAGTACTTC
once,-,TRBV3-1/TRBV3-2,TRBJ2-5,CASSQVPGKETQYF,TGTGCCAGCAGCCAAGTCCCAGGAAAAGAGACCCAGTACTTC
few,-,TRBV5-4,TRBJ1-1,CASSFVAVSLNTEAFF,TGTGCCAGCAGCTTCGTGGCAGTAAGTTTGAACACTGAAGCTTTCTTT
-,TRBD1,TRBV18,TRBJ1-1,CASSPRGQGAGNTEAFF,TGTGCCAGCTCACCTAGGGGACAGGGGGCAGGGAACACTGAAGCTTTCTTT